The present TCR beta chain was sequenced within a study of monozygotic twins with inflammatory bowel disease. The CDR3 loop spans 16 amino acids. Germline assignment: CDR1 SGHVS and CDR2 FQNEAQ. Donors gave 2.5 ml of blood apiece. TCRdb re-called the 5' RACE reads and gives one entry per CDR3 protein, without DNA. The sample yields about 450,000 distinct CDR3 sequences, of which the top ten take up approximately 2.4%. Source material: blood. This clonotype was obtained from a human donor with ulcerative colitis or Crohn's disease, or a healthy co-twin of an affected twin (not recorded which). V is TRBV7-8 and J is TRBJ1-1; TCRdb designates TRBD1, a call that cannot be tested without DNA. The CDR3 sequence: CASSLVGGAVNTEAFF.